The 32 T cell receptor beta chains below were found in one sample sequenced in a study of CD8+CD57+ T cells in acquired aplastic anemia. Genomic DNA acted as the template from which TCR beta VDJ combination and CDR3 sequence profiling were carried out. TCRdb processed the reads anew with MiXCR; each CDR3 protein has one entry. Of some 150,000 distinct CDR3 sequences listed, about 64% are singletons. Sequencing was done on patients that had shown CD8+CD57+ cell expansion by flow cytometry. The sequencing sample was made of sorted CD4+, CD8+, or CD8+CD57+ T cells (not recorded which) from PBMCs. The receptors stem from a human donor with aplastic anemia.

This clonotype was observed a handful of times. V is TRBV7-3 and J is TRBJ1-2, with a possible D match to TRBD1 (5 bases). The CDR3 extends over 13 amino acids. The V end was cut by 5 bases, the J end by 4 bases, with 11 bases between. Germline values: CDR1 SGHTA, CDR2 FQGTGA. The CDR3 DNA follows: TGTGCCAGCAGCAATTCGGGGGTCTATGGCTACACCTTC. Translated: CASSNSGVYGYTF.

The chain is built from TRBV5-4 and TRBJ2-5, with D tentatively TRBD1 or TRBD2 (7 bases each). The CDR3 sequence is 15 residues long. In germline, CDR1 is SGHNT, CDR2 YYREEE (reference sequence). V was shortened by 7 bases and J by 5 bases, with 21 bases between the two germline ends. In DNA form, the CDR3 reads TGTGCCAGCCAGGGGGGGCGGGAAGTAGGGGAGACCCAGTACTTC. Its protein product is CASQGGREVGETQYF.

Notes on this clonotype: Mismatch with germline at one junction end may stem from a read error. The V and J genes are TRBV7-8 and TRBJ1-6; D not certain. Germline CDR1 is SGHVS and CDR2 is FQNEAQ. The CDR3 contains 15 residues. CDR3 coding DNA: TGTGTCAGCAGCTTAGAGGGAGTTAGGTCTTCACCCCTCCACTTT. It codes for CVSSLEGVRSSPLHF. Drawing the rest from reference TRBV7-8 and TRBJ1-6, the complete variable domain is GAGVSQSPRYKVAKRGQDVALRCDPISGHVSLFWYQQALGQGPEFLTYFQNEAQLDKSGLPSDRFFAERPEGSVSTLKIQRTQQEDSAVYLCVSSLEGVRSSPLHFGNGTRLTVT.

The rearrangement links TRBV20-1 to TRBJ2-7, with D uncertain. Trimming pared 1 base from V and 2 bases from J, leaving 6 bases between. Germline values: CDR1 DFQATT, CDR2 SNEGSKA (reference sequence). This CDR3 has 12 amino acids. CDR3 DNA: TGCAGTGCTAGAGGTCAGACCTACGAGCAGTACTTC. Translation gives CSARGQTYEQYF.

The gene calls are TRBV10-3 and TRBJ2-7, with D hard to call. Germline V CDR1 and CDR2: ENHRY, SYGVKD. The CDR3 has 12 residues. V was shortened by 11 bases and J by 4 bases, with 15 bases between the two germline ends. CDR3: CASSPESYEQYF. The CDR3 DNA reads TGTGCCTCAAGCCCCGAGAGTTACGAGCAGTACTTC.

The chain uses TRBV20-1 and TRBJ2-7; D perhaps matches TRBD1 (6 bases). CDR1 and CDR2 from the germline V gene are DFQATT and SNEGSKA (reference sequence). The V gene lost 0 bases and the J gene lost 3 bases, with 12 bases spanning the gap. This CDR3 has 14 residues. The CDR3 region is CSAREGQGYYEQYF. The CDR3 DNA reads TGCAGTGCTAGAGAGGGGCAGGGGTACTACGAGCAGTACTTC.

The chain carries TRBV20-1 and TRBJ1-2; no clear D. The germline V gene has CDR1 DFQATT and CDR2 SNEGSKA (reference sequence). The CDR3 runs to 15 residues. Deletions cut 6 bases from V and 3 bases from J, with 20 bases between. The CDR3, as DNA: TGCAGTGCCATTTTGCGAGGCCTCGAATACTATGGCTACACCTTC. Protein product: CSAILRGLEYYGYTF.

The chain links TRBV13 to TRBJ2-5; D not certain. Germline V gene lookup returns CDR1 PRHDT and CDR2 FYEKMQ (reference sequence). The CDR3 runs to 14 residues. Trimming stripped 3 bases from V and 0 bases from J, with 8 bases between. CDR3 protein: CASSFSADQETQYF. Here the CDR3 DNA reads TGTGCCAGCAGCTTTAGTGCAGACCAAGAGACCCAGTACTTC.

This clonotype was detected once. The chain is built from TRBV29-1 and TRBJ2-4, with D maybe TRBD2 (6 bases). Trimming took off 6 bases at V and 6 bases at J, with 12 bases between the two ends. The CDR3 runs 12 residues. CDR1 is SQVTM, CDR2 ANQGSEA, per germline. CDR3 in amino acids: CSVRDSANIQYF. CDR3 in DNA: TGCAGCGTACGGGACTCAGCAAACATTCAGTACTTC.

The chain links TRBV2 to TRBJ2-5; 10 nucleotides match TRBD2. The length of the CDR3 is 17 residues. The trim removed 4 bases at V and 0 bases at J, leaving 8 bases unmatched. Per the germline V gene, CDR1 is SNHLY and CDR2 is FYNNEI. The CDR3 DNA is TGTGCCAGCAGTGGCGGTAGCGGGGGGCTGTACCAAGAGACCCAGTACTTC. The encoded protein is CASSGGSGGLYQETQYF.

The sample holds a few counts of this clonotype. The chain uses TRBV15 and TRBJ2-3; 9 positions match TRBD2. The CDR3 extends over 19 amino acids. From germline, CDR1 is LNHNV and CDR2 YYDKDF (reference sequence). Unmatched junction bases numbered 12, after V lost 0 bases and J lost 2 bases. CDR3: CATSRDPVVAGVFTDTQYF. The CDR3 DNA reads TGTGCCACCAGCAGAGATCCCGTGGTAGCGGGGGTCTTCACAGATACGCAGTATTTT.

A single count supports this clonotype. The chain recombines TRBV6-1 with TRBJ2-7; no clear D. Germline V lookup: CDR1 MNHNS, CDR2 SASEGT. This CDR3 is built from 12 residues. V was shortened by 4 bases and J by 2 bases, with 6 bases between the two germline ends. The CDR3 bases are TGTGCCAGCAGTGTACAAACCTACGAGCAGTACTTC. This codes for CASSVQTYEQYF.

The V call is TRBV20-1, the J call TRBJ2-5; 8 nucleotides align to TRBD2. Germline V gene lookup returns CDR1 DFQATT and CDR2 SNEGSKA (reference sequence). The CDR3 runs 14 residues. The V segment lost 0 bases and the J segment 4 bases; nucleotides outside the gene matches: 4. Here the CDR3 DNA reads TGCAGTGCTAGAGATGCGGGGGGCATAGAGACCCAGTACTTC. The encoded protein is CSARDAGGIETQYF.

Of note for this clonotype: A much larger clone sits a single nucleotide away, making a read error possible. The CDR3 DNA follows: TGTGCCAGCAGCCACGGCCAGAGCTCTGGAAACACCATATATTTT. It is translated as CASSHGQSSGNTIYF. V is TRBV7-9 and J is TRBJ1-3; no reliable D call. CDR3 length: 15 amino acids. Germline CDR1 reads SEHNR; CDR2 reads FQNEAQ (reference sequence). Trimming stripped 5 bases from V and 0 bases from J, with 11 bases between. Complete variable domain (other parts from reference TRBV7-9 and TRBJ1-3): DTGVSQNPRHKITKRGQNVTFRCDPISEHNRLYWYRQTLGQGPEFLTYFQNEAQLEKSRLLSDRFSAERPKGSFSTLEIQRTEQGDSAMYLCASSHGQSSGNTIYFGEGSWLTVV.

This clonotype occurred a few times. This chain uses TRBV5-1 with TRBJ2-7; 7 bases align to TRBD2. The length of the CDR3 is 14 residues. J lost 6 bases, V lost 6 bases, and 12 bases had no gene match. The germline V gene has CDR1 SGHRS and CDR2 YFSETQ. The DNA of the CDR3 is TGCGCCAGCACCTGGGGAGGGATCGGCTCCGAGCAGTACTTC. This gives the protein CASTWGGIGSEQYF.

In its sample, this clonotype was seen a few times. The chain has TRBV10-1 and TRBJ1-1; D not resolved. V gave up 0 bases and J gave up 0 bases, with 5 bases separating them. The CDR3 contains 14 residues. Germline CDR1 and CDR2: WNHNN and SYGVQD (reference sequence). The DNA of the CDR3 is TGCGCCAGCAGTGAGTCGGTGCTGAACACTGAAGCTTTCTTT. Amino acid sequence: CASSESVLNTEAFF.

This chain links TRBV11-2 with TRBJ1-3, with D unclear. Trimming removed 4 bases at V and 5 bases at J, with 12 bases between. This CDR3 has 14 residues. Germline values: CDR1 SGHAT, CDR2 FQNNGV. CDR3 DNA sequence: TGTGCCAGCAGCTCCTCCGGTGGCAGAAACACCATATATTTT. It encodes CASSSSGGRNTIYF.

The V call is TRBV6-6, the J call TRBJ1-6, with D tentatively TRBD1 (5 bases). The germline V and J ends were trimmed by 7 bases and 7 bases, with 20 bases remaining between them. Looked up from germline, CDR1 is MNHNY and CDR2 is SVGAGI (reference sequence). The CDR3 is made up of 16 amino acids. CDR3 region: CASTKDNVLENSPLHF. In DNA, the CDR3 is TGTGCCAGCACCAAGGACAATGTGCTTGAAAATTCACCCCTCCACTTT.

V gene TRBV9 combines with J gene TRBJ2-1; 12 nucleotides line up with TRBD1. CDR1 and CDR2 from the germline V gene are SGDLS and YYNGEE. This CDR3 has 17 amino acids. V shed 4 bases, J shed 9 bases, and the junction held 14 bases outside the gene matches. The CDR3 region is CASSQNRPGQGASEQFF. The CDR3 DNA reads TGTGCCAGCAGCCAAAATCGACCGGGACAGGGGGCATCTGAGCAGTTCTTC.

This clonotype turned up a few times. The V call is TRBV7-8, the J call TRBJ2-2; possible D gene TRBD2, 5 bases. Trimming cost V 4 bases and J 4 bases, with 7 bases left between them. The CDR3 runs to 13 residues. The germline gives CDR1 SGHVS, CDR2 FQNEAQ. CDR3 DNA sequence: TGTGCCAGCAGCTCGACTACCACCGGGGAGCTGTTTTTT. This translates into CASSSTTTGELFF.

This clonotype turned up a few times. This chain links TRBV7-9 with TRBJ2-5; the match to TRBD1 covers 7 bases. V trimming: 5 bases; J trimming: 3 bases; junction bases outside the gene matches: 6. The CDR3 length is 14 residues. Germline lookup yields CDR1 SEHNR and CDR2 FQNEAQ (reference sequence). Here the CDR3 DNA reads TGTGCCAGCAGCCTTCCGGGACAGAAAGAGACCCAGTACTTC. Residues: CASSLPGQKETQYF.

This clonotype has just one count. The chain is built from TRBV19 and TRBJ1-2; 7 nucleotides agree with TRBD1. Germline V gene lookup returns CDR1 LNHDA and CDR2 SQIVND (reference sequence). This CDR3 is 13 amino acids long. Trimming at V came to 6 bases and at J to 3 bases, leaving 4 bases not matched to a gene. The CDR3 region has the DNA TGTGCCAGTAGCCAGGGGGTCGACTATGGCTACACCTTC. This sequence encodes CASSQGVDYGYTF. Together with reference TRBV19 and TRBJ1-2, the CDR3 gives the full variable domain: DGGITQSPKYLFRKEGQNVTLSCEQNLNHDAMYWYRQDPGQGLRLIYYSQIVNDFQKGDIAEGYSVSREKKESFPLTVTSAQKNPTAFYLCASSQGVDYGYTFGSGTRLTVV.

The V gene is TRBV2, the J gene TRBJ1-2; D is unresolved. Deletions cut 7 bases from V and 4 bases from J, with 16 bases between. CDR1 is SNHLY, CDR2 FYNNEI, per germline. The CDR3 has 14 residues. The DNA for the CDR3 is TGTGCCAGCACTCCGAGCCCAGGTCCCTATGGCTACACCTTC. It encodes CASTPSPGPYGYTF.

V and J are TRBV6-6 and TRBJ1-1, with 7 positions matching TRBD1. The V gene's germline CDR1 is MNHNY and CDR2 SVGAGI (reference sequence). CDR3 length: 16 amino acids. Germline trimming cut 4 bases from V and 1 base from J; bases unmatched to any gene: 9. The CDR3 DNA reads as TGTGCCAGCAGTTCGCCCTCGTGGACAGGGAACACTGAAGCTTTCTTT. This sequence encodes CASSSPSWTGNTEAFF.

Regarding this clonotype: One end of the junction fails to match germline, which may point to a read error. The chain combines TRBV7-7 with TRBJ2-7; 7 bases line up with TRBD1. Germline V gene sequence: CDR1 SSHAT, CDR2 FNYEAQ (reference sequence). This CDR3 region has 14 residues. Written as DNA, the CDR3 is TGTGCTAGCAGAACTCCAGGGGGATCCTACGAGCAGTACTTC. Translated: CASRTPGGSYEQYF.

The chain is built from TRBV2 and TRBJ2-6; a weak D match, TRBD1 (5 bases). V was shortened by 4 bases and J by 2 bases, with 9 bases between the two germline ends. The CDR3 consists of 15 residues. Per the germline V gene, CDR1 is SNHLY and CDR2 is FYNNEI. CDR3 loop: CASSVGATGANVLTF. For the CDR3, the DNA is TGTGCCAGCAGTGTAGGGGCCACTGGGGCCAACGTCCTGACTTTC.

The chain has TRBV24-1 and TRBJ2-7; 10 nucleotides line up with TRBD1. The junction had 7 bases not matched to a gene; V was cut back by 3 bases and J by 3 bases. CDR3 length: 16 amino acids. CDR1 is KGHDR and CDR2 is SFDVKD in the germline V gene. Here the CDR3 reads CATSDPGGDRGYEQYF. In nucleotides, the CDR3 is TGTGCCACCAGTGATCCCGGAGGGGACAGGGGCTACGAGCAGTACTTC.

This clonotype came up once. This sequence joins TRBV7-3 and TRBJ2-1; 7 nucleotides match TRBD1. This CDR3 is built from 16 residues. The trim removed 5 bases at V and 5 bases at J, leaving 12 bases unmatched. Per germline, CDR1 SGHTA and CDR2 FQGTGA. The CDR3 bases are TGTGCCAGCAGCAAGACAGGGACCGACTTGGACAATGAGCAGTTCTTC. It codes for CASSKTGTDLDNEQFF.

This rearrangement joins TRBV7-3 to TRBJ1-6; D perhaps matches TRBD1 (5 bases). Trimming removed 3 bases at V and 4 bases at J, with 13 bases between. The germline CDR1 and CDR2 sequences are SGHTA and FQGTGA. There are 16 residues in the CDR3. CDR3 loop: CASSFGGWGYNSPLHF. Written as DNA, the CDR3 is TGTGCCAGCAGCTTCGGCGGCTGGGGGTATAATTCACCCCTCCACTTT.

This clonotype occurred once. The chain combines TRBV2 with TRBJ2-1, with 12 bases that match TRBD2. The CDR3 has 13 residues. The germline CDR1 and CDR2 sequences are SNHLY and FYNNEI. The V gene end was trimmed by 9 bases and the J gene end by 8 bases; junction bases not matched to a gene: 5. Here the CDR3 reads CARASGGADEQFF. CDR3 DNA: TGTGCCAGAGCTAGCGGGGGGGCAGATGAGCAGTTCTTC.

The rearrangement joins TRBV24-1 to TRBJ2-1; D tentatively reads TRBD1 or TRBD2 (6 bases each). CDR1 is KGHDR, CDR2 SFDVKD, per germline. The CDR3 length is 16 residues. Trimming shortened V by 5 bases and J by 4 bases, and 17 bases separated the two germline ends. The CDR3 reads CATSAAGAGLYNEQFF. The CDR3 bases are TGTGCCACCAGTGCCGCAGGGGCGGGATTGTACAATGAGCAGTTCTTC.

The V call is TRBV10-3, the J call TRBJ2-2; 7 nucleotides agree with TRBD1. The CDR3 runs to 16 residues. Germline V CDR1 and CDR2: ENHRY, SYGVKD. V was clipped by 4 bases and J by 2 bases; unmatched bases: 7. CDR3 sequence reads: CAISGEAGGNTGELFF. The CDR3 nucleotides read TGTGCCATCAGTGGAGAAGCAGGGGGAAACACCGGGGAGCTGTTTTTT.